This TCR beta chain derives from a study of regulatory dendritic cells for organ transplantation. CDR3 length equals 12 residues. The V gene lost 5 bases and the J gene lost 2 bases, with 7 bases spanning the gap. The V gene's germline CDR1 is SEHNR and CDR2 FQNEAQ (reference sequence). Only in-frame clones appear in the TCRdb table, and some are missing; sequencing was by immunoSEQ multiplex PCR. The data contain some 40,000 clones, approximately 90% of them singletons. The sample consisted of naive CD8+ T cells from blood. The sample's subset: CD45RA+ naive T cells. The rearrangement joins TRBV7-9 to TRBJ2-7; no firm D call. The TCR comes from a human donor in good health. This CDR3 is CASSPGPYEQYF. CDR3 DNA: TGTGCCAGCAGCCCCGGACCCTACGAGCAGTACTTC.